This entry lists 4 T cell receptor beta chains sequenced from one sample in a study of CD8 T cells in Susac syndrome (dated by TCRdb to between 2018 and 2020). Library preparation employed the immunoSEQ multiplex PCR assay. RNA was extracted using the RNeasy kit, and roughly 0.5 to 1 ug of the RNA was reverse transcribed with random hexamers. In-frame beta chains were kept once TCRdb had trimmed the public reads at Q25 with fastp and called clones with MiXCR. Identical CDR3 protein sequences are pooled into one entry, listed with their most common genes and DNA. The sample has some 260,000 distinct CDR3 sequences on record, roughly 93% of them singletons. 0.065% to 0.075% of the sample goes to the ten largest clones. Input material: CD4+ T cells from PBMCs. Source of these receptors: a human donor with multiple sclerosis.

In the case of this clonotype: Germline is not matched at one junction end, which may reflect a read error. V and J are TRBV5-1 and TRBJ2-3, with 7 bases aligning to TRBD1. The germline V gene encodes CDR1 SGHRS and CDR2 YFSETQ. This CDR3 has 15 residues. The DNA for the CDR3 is TGTGCCAGCAGCCTAGGGGGCCCTAGCACAGATACGCAGTATTTT. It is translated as CASSLGGPSTDTQYF.

The CDR3 is CASRPTGAVEKLFF. CDR3 DNA: TGCGCCAGCAGGCCCACAGGGGCGGTTGAAAAACTGTTTTTT. The rearrangement joins TRBV5-1 to TRBJ1-4; TRBD1 matches 7 bases. V was pared by 5 bases and J by 7 bases, with 8 bases of the junction left unmatched. The CDR3 is 14 residues long. Germline V lookup: CDR1 SGHRS, CDR2 YFSETQ.

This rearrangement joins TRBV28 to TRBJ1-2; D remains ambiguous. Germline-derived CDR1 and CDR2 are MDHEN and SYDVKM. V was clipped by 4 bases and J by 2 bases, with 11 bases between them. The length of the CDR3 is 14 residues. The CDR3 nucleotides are TGTGCCAGCAGTTACCCGGACGGAAACTATGGCTACACCTTC. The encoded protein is CASSYPDGNYGYTF.

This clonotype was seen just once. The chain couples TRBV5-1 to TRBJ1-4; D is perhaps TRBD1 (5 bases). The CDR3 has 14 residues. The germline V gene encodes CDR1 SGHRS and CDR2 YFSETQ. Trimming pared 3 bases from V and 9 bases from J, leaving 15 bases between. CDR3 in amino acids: CASSSDGASQKLFF. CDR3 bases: TGCGCCAGCAGCTCGGACGGGGCCAGTCAAAAACTGTTTTTT.